Listed below are T cell receptor beta chains from one sample, sequenced in a study of T cells in Graves' hyperthyroidism and ophthalmopathy. Using its own MiXCR run on the multiplex PCR reads, TCRdb lists one record per CDR3 protein. The sample lists roughly 630,000 distinct CDR3 sequences, around 16% occurring once. Sequencing used blood. The receptors originated from a woman in her twenties or thirties with Graves' hyperthyroidism. Both conserved end residues are part of each CDR3. The D gene is left open where the match is weak. Rows give clone size only sometimes, using once, few, many, or a class for an expanded clone.

D gene	clone size	V gene	J gene	CDR3 protein	CDR3 DNA
NA	few	TRBV12-3/TRBV12-4	TRBJ2-2	CASSYLLAVGELFF	TGTGCCAGCAGTTATTTGCTAGCTGTAGGGGAGCTGTTTTTT
NA	NA	TRBV11-1	TRBJ1-2	CASRRTGTSYGYTF	TGTGCCAGCAGACGGACCGGGACCAGTTATGGCTACACCTTC
TRBD2	NA	TRBV5-1	TRBJ2-3	CASSLGTSGASTDTQYF	TGCGCCAGCAGCTTAGGGACTAGCGGAGCTAGCACAGATACGCAGTATTTT
NA	many	TRBV27	TRBJ1-1	CASNNIRQGGTEAFF	TGTGCCAGCAATAACATCCGCCAGGGCGGGACTGAAGCTTTCTTT
TRBD2	many	TRBV7-2	TRBJ2-1	CASSISGRNVFYEQFF	TGTGCCAGCAGCATAAGCGGGAGAAACGTGTTCTATGAGCAGTTCTTC
TRBD2	many	TRBV6-1	TRBJ2-7	CASRAQLGLAGGAGEQYF	TGTGCCAGCAGAGCCCAATTGGGACTAGCGGGAGGCGCTGGCGAGCAGTACTTC
NA	many	TRBV20-1	TRBJ2-2	CSAGGREGTGELFF	TGCAGTGCAGGGGGGCGGGAAGGGACCGGGGAGCTGTTTTTT
NA	few	TRBV7-9	TRBJ1-4	CASSLRGAANEKLFF	TGTGCCAGCAGCCTGAGAGGAGCCGCTAATGAAAAACTGTTTTTT
NA	many	TRBV9	TRBJ2-5	CASSEGLGRETQYF	TGTGCCAGCAGCGAGGGTCTTGGGCGAGAGACCCAGTACTTC
TRBD1	many	TRBV30	TRBJ2-7	CAWSSGTGGSYEQYF	TGTGCCTGGAGCTCCGGGACAGGGGGCTCCTACGAGCAGTACTTC
NA	NA	TRBV28	TRBJ2-3	CASKGLSGDTQYF	TGTGCCAGCAAGGGTCTATCCGGCGATACGCAGTATTTT
TRBD2	NA	TRBV7-9	TRBJ2-5	CASSPAGTSVQETQYF	TGTGCCAGCAGCCCCGCCGGGACTAGCGTCCAAGAGACCCAGTACTTC
NA	many	TRBV5-1	TRBJ1-1	CASSLPPGHGYTEAFF	TGCGCCAGCAGCTTGCCCCCGGGACACGGATACACTGAAGCTTTCTTT
NA	few	TRBV20-1	TRBJ2-1	CSARGGGVRMDEQFF	TGCAGTGCTAGAGGTGGGGGAGTGCGGATGGATGAGCAGTTCTTC
NA	NA	TRBV5-1	TRBJ1-2	CASSSTSAGPRDYTF	TGCGCCAGCAGCTCGACCTCGGCCGGGCCACGGGACTACACCTTC
NA	NA	TRBV5-1	TRBJ1-1	CASTLSPDRHEAFF	TGCGCCAGCACCCTATCCCCCGACAGGCATGAAGCTTTCTTT
TRBD2	many	TRBV20-1	TRBJ2-1	CSARLAGSYNEQFF	TGCAGTGCTAGACTAGCGGGTTCCTACAATGAGCAGTTCTTC